The rows below give T cell receptor beta chains drawn from one sample of a study of blood T cell repertoires in COVID-19. The data were produced by immunoSEQ multiplex PCR, yet TCRdb's version contains in-frame clones alone and is incomplete. The sample has about 170,000 clones, around three quarters seen once. The sequencing sample was made of peripheral blood. Every receptor here comes from a man between 60 and 75 years old with acute or convalescent COVID-19. The CDR3 runs from the conserved cysteine through the conserved F or W. The order of the fields is clone size, V gene, J gene, D gene, CDR3 DNA, CDR3 protein. The D gene is left open where the match is weak. Part of the rows lack a size; the others show once, few, many or a class for expanded clones.

abundance: NA; v_gene: TRBV10-3; j_gene: TRBJ2-7; d_gene: TRBD2; CDR3nt: TGTGCCATCAGTGAGTCGGCGCGAGCGGGGGGTGGCGAGCAGTACTTC; CDR3aa: CAISESARAGGGEQYF
abundance: NA; v_gene: TRBV28; j_gene: TRBJ1-2; d_gene: NA; CDR3nt: TGTGCCAGCAGTTTGCAGACTAACTATGGCTACACCTTC; CDR3aa: CASSLQTNYGYTF
abundance: NA; v_gene: TRBV5-1; j_gene: TRBJ2-1; d_gene: TRBD1; CDR3nt: TGCGCCAGCAGCATGCGCCCCGGGACAGAGTACAATGAGCAGTTCTTC; CDR3aa: CASSMRPGTEYNEQFF
abundance: few; v_gene: TRBV19; j_gene: TRBJ1-2; d_gene: NA; CDR3nt: TGTGCCAGTAGCACAGGGACGTGGTATGGCTACACCTTC; CDR3aa: CASSTGTWYGYTF
abundance: NA; v_gene: TRBV5-1; j_gene: TRBJ2-5; d_gene: NA; CDR3nt: TGCGCCAGCAGCGTGGGGAGCTCTCCGGGGAAGGAGACCCAGTACTTC; CDR3aa: CASSVGSSPGKETQYF
abundance: NA; v_gene: TRBV6-6; j_gene: TRBJ1-5; d_gene: NA; CDR3nt: TGTGCCAGCAGCCAAGGTGCAGGGGCGCCTCAGCCCCAGCATTTT; CDR3aa: CASSQGAGAPQPQHF
abundance: NA; v_gene: TRBV9; j_gene: TRBJ1-1; d_gene: NA; CDR3nt: TGTGCCAGCAGCGTAGTTGAGAGCGAAGCTTTCTTT; CDR3aa: CASSVVESEAFF
abundance: NA; v_gene: TRBV28; j_gene: TRBJ1-1; d_gene: NA; CDR3nt: TGTGCCAGCACCAGAACAGGACCGGGCACTGAAGCTTTCTTT; CDR3aa: CASTRTGPGTEAFF
abundance: NA; v_gene: TRBV2; j_gene: TRBJ2-5; d_gene: TRBD2; CDR3nt: TGTGCCAGCAGTGAAATGATGGGGGGGAAAGAGACCCAGTACTTC; CDR3aa: CASSEMMGGKETQYF
abundance: NA; v_gene: TRBV19; j_gene: TRBJ2-6; d_gene: NA; CDR3nt: TGTGCCAGTAGTGTCAGGGGAAAGGACTCTGGGGCCAACGTCCTGACTTTC; CDR3aa: CASSVRGKDSGANVLTF
abundance: few; v_gene: TRBV7-9; j_gene: TRBJ2-2; d_gene: NA; CDR3nt: TGTGCCAGCAGCTTAACTGTCAGAGGGACCGGGGAGCTGTTTTTT; CDR3aa: CASSLTVRGTGELFF
abundance: NA; v_gene: TRBV27; j_gene: TRBJ2-6; d_gene: TRBD1; CDR3nt: TGTGCCAGCAGTTCTAACAGGGGGCAGGCTGGGGCCAACGTCCTGACTTTC; CDR3aa: CASSSNRGQAGANVLTF
abundance: NA; v_gene: TRBV9; j_gene: TRBJ2-6; d_gene: TRBD1; CDR3nt: TGTGCCAGCAGCGTAAGCCGGGACAGGGCATTAACTTTCTCTGGGGCCAACGTCCTGACTTTC; CDR3aa: CASSVSRDRALTFSGANVLTF
abundance: NA; v_gene: TRBV3-1/TRBV3-2; j_gene: TRBJ2-7; d_gene: NA; CDR3nt: TGTGCCAGCAGCCAAGATAGTAACTACGAGCAGTACTTC; CDR3aa: CASSQDSNYEQYF
abundance: once; v_gene: TRBV15; j_gene: TRBJ1-2; d_gene: NA; CDR3nt: TGTGCCACCAGCAGAGAGGCAGGGATCAACTATGGCTACACCTTC; CDR3aa: CATSREAGINYGYTF
abundance: NA; v_gene: TRBV29-1; j_gene: TRBJ2-5; d_gene: TRBD1; CDR3nt: TGCAGCGTAAAAAGGGACAGGGCCGGACGGACCCAGTACTTC; CDR3aa: CSVKRDRAGRTQYF
abundance: NA; v_gene: TRBV7-9; j_gene: TRBJ1-1; d_gene: NA; CDR3nt: TGTGCCAGCAGCCCCCCGGACAGTTACACTGAAGCTTTCTTT; CDR3aa: CASSPPDSYTEAFF
abundance: NA; v_gene: TRBV7-9; j_gene: TRBJ1-2; d_gene: NA; CDR3nt: TGTGCCAGCAGCTTAACCGACGCAGGGATTTTGTCTGGCTACACCTTC; CDR3aa: CASSLTDAGILSGYTF
abundance: NA; v_gene: TRBV2; j_gene: TRBJ1-5; d_gene: NA; CDR3nt: TGTGCCAGCAGAGCGGGGGACAATAGCAATCAGCCCCAGCATTTT; CDR3aa: CASRAGDNSNQPQHF
abundance: NA; v_gene: TRBV7-2; j_gene: TRBJ2-1; d_gene: NA; CDR3nt: TGTGCCAGCAGCCAACGGACAGTAAACAATGAGCAGTTCTTC; CDR3aa: CASSQRTVNNEQFF
abundance: NA; v_gene: TRBV12-5; j_gene: TRBJ2-1; d_gene: TRBD1; CDR3nt: TGTGCTAGTGGTGGGACAGGGGGATACAATGAGCAGTTCTTC; CDR3aa: CASGGTGGYNEQFF
abundance: NA; v_gene: TRBV11-3; j_gene: TRBJ2-3; d_gene: TRBD2; CDR3nt: TGTGCCAGCAGCTCCGGACTAGCGGGGGCCGCAGATACGCAGTATTTT; CDR3aa: CASSSGLAGAADTQYF
abundance: NA; v_gene: TRBV7-3; j_gene: TRBJ2-1; d_gene: TRBD1; CDR3nt: TGTGCCAGCAGCTTATTAGGGGGCTTTTACAATGAGCAGTTCTTC; CDR3aa: CASSLLGGFYNEQFF
abundance: NA; v_gene: TRBV30; j_gene: TRBJ1-2; d_gene: TRBD1; CDR3nt: TGTGCCTGGAGTGTAAGGGGACAGGGAGTCCAGGGTGCGGGCTACACCTTC; CDR3aa: CAWSVRGQGVQGAGYTF
abundance: NA; v_gene: TRBV29-1; j_gene: TRBJ1-1; d_gene: TRBD1; CDR3nt: TGCAGCGTTGAAGGAGGTGAAGACAGGGGAACTGAAGCTTTCTTT; CDR3aa: CSVEGGEDRGTEAFF
abundance: few; v_gene: TRBV10-3; j_gene: TRBJ2-2; d_gene: NA; CDR3nt: TGTGCCATCAGTGAGAAGAACGTGGGGGGTAACGGGGAGCTGTTTTTT; CDR3aa: CAISEKNVGGNGELFF
abundance: NA; v_gene: TRBV29-1; j_gene: TRBJ1-2; d_gene: TRBD1; CDR3nt: TGCAGCGTTGGACAGGGATCTAACTATGGCTACACCTTC; CDR3aa: CSVGQGSNYGYTF
abundance: NA; v_gene: TRBV6-1; j_gene: TRBJ2-7; d_gene: NA; CDR3nt: TGTGCCAGCAGTGAAAGCATCTTTCTACGTTCCTACGAGCAGTACTTC; CDR3aa: CASSESIFLRSYEQYF
abundance: once; v_gene: TRBV6-4; j_gene: TRBJ1-1; d_gene: TRBD1; CDR3nt: TGTGCCAGCAGTGACACGGACAGGGCCACTGAAGCTTTCTTT; CDR3aa: CASSDTDRATEAFF
abundance: NA; v_gene: TRBV4-3; j_gene: TRBJ2-1; d_gene: TRBD2; CDR3nt: TGCGCCAGCAGCCGAAGACTAGCGGGGGATGATAATGAGCAGTTCTTC; CDR3aa: CASSRRLAGDDNEQFF
abundance: NA; v_gene: TRBV4-1; j_gene: TRBJ1-3; d_gene: NA; CDR3nt: TGCGCCAGCAGCCAAGAAAGGGCTCGGGGGGGGGAAAACACCATATATTTT; CDR3aa: CASSQERARGGENTIYF
abundance: many; v_gene: TRBV6-5; j_gene: TRBJ1-1; d_gene: NA; CDR3nt: TGTGCCAGCAGGAAGGAGGGCACTTCGAACACTGAAGCTTTCTTT; CDR3aa: CASRKEGTSNTEAFF
abundance: NA; v_gene: TRBV9; j_gene: TRBJ2-4; d_gene: NA; CDR3nt: TGTGCCAGCAGCGTAGGACGGGGCATTCAGTACTTC; CDR3aa: CASSVGRGIQYF
abundance: NA; v_gene: TRBV19; j_gene: TRBJ2-1; d_gene: NA; CDR3nt: TGTGCCAGTAGTCCACAGGTACTCAGGGACAATGAGCAGTTCTTC; CDR3aa: CASSPQVLRDNEQFF
abundance: once; v_gene: TRBV27; j_gene: TRBJ1-1; d_gene: NA; CDR3nt: TGTGCCAGCAGTTTATCGGGGGAGGTGCACACTGAAGCTTTCTTT; CDR3aa: CASSLSGEVHTEAFF
abundance: NA; v_gene: TRBV30; j_gene: TRBJ1-6; d_gene: TRBD1; CDR3nt: TGTGCCTGGAGTCCGCAGACAGGGGGTTGGTCCTATAATTCACCCCTCCACTTT; CDR3aa: CAWSPQTGGWSYNSPLHF
abundance: NA; v_gene: TRBV6-2/TRBV6-3; j_gene: TRBJ2-5; d_gene: NA; CDR3nt: TGTGCCAGCAGTTATCGGTCCGGGGGTCAGACCCAGTACTTC; CDR3aa: CASSYRSGGQTQYF
abundance: NA; v_gene: TRBV5-1; j_gene: TRBJ1-1; d_gene: NA; CDR3nt: TGCGCCAGCAGCCCCCGTAGGGGAGGGAACACTGAAGCTTTCTTT; CDR3aa: CASSPRRGGNTEAFF
abundance: few; v_gene: TRBV2; j_gene: TRBJ1-2; d_gene: NA; CDR3nt: TGTGCCACCACGGACAGTTACTATGGCTACACCTTC; CDR3aa: CATTDSYYGYTF
abundance: NA; v_gene: TRBV3-1/TRBV3-2; j_gene: TRBJ1-2; d_gene: NA; CDR3nt: TGTGCCAGCAGCCAAGGGGGAGCGGACTATGGCTACACCTTC; CDR3aa: CASSQGGADYGYTF
abundance: NA; v_gene: TRBV24-1; j_gene: TRBJ2-3; d_gene: TRBD1; CDR3nt: TGTGCCACCAGTGAGGTTCGACAGGGTCAGGCAGATACGCAGTATTTT; CDR3aa: CATSEVRQGQADTQYF